This T cell receptor beta chain was obtained from a study of long-term antiretroviral therapy in people with HIV. Points from the study as a whole: HIV repertoires spanned narrower CDR3 length ranges than controls. ART adherence, viral resistance and therapy changes went undocumented. Clones that had undergone expansion before ART dominated the repertoire at all time points.

From germline, CDR1 is SGHDT and CDR2 YYEEEE. Trimming pared 3 bases from V and 6 bases from J, leaving 7 bases between. The CDR3 is made up of 12 amino acids. As concerns this clone: Its antigen is unidentified.

Investigators performed immunoSEQ version v3.0 at survey level. The study targeted roughly 35,000-55,000 T-cell genomes per sample in sequencing. Profiled with immunoSEQ multiplex PCR; TCRdb holds only in-frame clones, not every one. The data contain around 17,000 clones, roughly four fifths of them singletons. Source: unsorted PBMCs, taken 0.1 years after starting antiretroviral therapy. The sequence was obtained from a young man with HIV. The chain uses TRBV5-6 and TRBJ2-1; TRBD1 or TRBD2 may be the D gene (5 bases each). The CDR3 nucleotides read TGTGCCAGCAGCTCTGGGGGCAATGAGCAGTTCTTC. Translation: CASSSGGNEQFF.